This entry concerns a single T cell receptor (beta chain). The antigen remains undetermined. This sample was included in a study of vaccination effects on CD4 cells after COVID-19. Antigen-specific CD4+ T cell clonotypes were called by their expansion after viral peptide-pool culture in ViraFEST. Subsequent to a culture period of less than twelve days, CD4+ T cells were isolated. Sometime from March through December 2020, the person acquired a SARS-CoV-2 infection that PCR confirmed. Vaccination of participants consisted of two doses of either the BNT162b2 or mRNA-1273 vaccine. Days 3 and 7 were when half the medium was replaced with IL-2 medium. In germline, CDR1 is SEHNR, CDR2 FQNEAQ (reference sequence). CDR3 length equals 13 residues. With 5 bases removed from V and 10 bases from J, the gap between germline ends came to 16 bases. TCRdb's table, derived via immunoSEQ multiplex PCR, lists solely in-frame clones and lacks some. The data hold about 17,000 clones, with 65% to 75% observed a single time.

The J gene is TRBJ2-3, the V gene TRBV7-9, with a weak D call TRBD1 (5 bases). The clonotype originates from a human donor who had a prior SARS-CoV-2 infection. This specimen consisted of CD4+ T cells from PBMCs cultured with SARS-CoV-2 spike peptides, obtained after COVID-19 vaccination. CDR3 in amino acids: CASSLTRAPSQYF. CDR3 sequence (DNA): TGTGCCAGCAGCCTGACCAGGGCCCCATCGCAGTATTTT.